This T cell receptor beta chain was obtained from a study of cytomegalovirus exposure and HLA in healthy donors. Study-level findings and limits: Reports credit the classifier with highly specific, highly sensitive diagnosis of cytomegalovirus status. It was only CMV serostatus that was available as immune exposure information. Many donors shared some public TCRs, even though most TCR sequences were rare. Follow-up analysis found HLA locus-dependent TCR association rates, highest for DRB1 and lowest for HLA-C.

On this clone: Its specificity is unknown.

Use of 60 Vbeta and 13 Jbeta primers characterized the PCR. Assay used: immunoSEQ multiplex PCR; TCRdb lists only in-frame clones, some missing. The sample is made up of 150,000 to 200,000 clones, and the top ten hold 0.75% to 0.85% of it. The material sequenced was PBMCs. The sequence was obtained from a woman between 18 and 29 years old in good health and CMV-seropositive.

CDR3 coding DNA: TGTGCCAGCAGCCAAGATATAGGCACAGGGTTAACTGAAGCTTTCTTT. Translating it yields CASSQDIGTGLTEAFF. V usage is TRBV14 and J usage is TRBJ1-1, with D maybe TRBD1 (6 bases). This CDR3 comprises 16 residues. V was cut by 0 bases and J by 5 bases, with 16 bases left in between. Germline CDR1 and CDR2: SGHDN and FVKESK.